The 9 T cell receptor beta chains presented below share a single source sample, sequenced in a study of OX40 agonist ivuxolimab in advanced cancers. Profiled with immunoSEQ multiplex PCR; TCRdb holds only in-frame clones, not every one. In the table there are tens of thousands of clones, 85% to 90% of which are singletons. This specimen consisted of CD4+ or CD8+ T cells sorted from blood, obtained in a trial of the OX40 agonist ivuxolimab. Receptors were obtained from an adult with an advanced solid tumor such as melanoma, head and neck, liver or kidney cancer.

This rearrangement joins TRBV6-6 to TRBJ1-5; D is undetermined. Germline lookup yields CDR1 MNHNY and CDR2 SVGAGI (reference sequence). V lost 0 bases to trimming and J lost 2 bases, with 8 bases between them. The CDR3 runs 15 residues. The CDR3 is CASSYSGRGNQPQHF. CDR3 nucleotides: TGTGCCAGCAGTTACTCGGGGAGGGGCAATCAGCCCCAGCATTTT.

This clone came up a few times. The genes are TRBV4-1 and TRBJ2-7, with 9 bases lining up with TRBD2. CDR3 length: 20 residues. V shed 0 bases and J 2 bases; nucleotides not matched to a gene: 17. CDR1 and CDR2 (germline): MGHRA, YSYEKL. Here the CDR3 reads CASSQDPYSPETSGPYEQYF. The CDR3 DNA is TGCGCCAGCAGCCAAGACCCCTACTCCCCTGAGACTAGCGGACCCTACGAGCAGTACTTC.

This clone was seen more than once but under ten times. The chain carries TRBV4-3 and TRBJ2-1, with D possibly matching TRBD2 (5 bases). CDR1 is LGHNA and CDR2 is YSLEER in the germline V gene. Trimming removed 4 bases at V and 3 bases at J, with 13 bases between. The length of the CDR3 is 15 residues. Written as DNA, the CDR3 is TGCGCCAGCAGCCTTTACGAGGGAAGCTACAATGAGCAGTTCTTC. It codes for CASSLYEGSYNEQFF.

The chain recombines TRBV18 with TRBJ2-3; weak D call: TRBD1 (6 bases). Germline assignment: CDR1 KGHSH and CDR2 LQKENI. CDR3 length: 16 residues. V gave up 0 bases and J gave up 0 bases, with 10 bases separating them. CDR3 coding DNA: TGTGCCAGCTCACCACCGACCCAGGGGAGCACAGATACGCAGTATTTT. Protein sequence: CASSPPTQGSTDTQYF.

Here the CDR3 DNA reads TGTGCCAGCAGCTTAAGGCCGACAGGGTCGTCCAGCGGCTACACCTTC. This translates into CASSLRPTGSSSGYTF. The chain recombines TRBV7-6 with TRBJ1-2, with TRBD1 identical over 7 bases. From germline, CDR1 is SGHVS and CDR2 FNYEAQ. This CDR3 is 16 amino acids long. With 2 bases clipped from V and 8 bases from J, the junction kept 14 bases outside the gene matches.

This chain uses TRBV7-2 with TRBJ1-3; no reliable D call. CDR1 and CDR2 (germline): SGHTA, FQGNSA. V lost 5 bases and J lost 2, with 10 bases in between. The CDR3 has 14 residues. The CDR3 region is CASSRRDAGNTIYF. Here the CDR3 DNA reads TGTGCCAGCAGCCGACGCGATGCTGGAAACACCATATATTTT.

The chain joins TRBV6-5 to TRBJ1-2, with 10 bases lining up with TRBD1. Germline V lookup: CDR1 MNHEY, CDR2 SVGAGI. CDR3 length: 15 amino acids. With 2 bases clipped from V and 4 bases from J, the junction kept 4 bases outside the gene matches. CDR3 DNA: TGTGCCAGCAGTTACAGGGACAGGGGAGGCTATGGCTACACCTTC. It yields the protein CASSYRDRGGYGYTF.

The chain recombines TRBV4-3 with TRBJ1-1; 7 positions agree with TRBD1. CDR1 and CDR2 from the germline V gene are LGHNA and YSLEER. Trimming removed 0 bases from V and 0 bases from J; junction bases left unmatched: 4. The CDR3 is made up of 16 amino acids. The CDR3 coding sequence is TGCGCCAGCAGCCAAGATGCCACAGGGGTGAACACTGAAGCTTTCTTT. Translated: CASSQDATGVNTEAFF.

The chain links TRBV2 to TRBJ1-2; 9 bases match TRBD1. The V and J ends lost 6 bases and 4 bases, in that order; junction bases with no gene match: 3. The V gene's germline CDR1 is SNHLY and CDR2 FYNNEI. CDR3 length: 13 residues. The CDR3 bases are TGTGCCAGCAGAACAGGGGGCGCCTATGGCTACACCTTC. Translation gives CASRTGGAYGYTF.